This T cell receptor (beta chain) was observed in a study of T cells after yellow fever vaccination. Study conclusions and caveats: A secondary response was less intense yet reached its peak sooner, at day 5 versus 15.

This clonotype showed up just a few times. The antigen remains unidentified. TCRdb called the 5' RACE reads again in MiXCR, with one record for every CDR3 protein. The sample carries some 350,000 distinct CDR3 sequences, roughly 4.3% recorded once. This specimen was PBMCs, taken 5 days after the yellow fever booster vaccination. The TCR was taken from a man aged 18 to 29 who received the YFV17D yellow fever vaccine.

The CDR3 DNA reads TGCAGTGCTAGAGCCGGGACTCTCCACGAGCAGTACTTC. It yields the protein CSARAGTLHEQYF. This chain connects TRBV20-1 to TRBJ2-7; the D gene is possibly TRBD2 (6 bases). In germline, CDR1 is DFQATT, CDR2 SNEGSKA (reference sequence). CDR3 length: 13 amino acids. V gave up 1 base and J gave up 5 bases, with 12 bases separating them.